The sequence of this T cell receptor (beta chain) was determined in a study of beta chain features in type 1 diabetes. The CDR3 runs to 16 residues. Germline values: CDR1 LNHNV, CDR2 YYDKDF (reference sequence). Trimming stripped 3 bases from V and 4 bases from J, with 16 bases between. Sequenced material consisted of expressed TCRB transcripts (all of the isolated RNA was reverse transcribed). The protocol was immunoSEQ multiplex PCR, while the TCRdb copy is restricted to in-frame clones and leaves out a portion. Among some 300,000 clones listed, roughly 8% were seen once. Each sorted fraction was over 95% pure.

The V call is TRBV15, the J call TRBJ1-3; D unclear. The source is a woman under 30 in good health. The sequenced material came from central memory CD4+ T cells from blood. The CDR3 coding sequence is TGTGCCACCAGCAGGCCATGGGGAGTAGGAGGAAACACCATATATTTT. Protein sequence: CATSRPWGVGGNTIYF. The variable domain in full, with the rest retrieved from reference TRBV15 and TRBJ1-3, is DAMVIQNPRYQVTQFGKPVTLSCSQTLNHNVMYWYQQKSSQAPKLLFHYYDKDFNNEADTPDNFQSRRPNTSFCFLDIRSPGLGDTAMYLCATSRPWGVGGNTIYFGEGSWLTVV.